This T cell receptor (beta chain) was identified during a study of early T cells in non-severe SARS-CoV-2 infection. From the 5' RACE reads, TCRdb called clonotypes with MiXCR, one entry per CDR3 protein. The sample has roughly 83,000 distinct CDR3 sequences; 10% to 15% are singletons. Findings and limits, study-wide: Matching results from VDJdb favored anti-spike CD8 responses, leaving private and CD4 specificities undetected.

The CDR3 covers 15 residues. The V end lost 4 bases, the J end lost 5 bases, and 19 bases lay between the germline ends. Germline V gene sequence: CDR1 SGHRS, CDR2 YFSETQ. With respect to this clonotype: Its antigen is currently unknown.

The input for sequencing was whole blood, taken at baseline. The TCR originated in an adult who was a healthcare worker with PCR-confirmed SARS-CoV-2 infection or an uninfected control (not recorded which). The V and J genes are TRBV5-1 and TRBJ2-7, with D tentatively TRBD2 (5 bases). This CDR3 is CASSEGRTSTHEQYF. The CDR3 DNA follows: TGCGCCAGCAGCGAGGGAAGGACCTCCACACACGAGCAGTACTTC.